This TCR beta chain appears in the sequencing data of a study of cytomegalovirus exposure and HLA in healthy donors. The CDR3 covers 14 residues. Germline CDR1 is SGDLS and CDR2 is YYNGEE. V was pared by 6 bases and J by 5 bases, with 10 bases of the junction left unmatched. 60 Vbeta and 13 Jbeta primers were used in PCR. Profiling relied on immunoSEQ multiplex PCR, and the TCRdb table lists in-frame clones only, not all of them. The sample lists 55,000 to 75,000 clones, 87% occurring once. The receptor comes from a young man in good health and CMV-seronegative. The V call is TRBV9, the J call TRBJ2-7; 8 positions match TRBD2. Sequencing was performed on PBMCs. Here the CDR3 reads CASTVGGAEDEQYF. CDR3 DNA: TGTGCCAGCACCGTCGGGGGGGCCGAGGACGAGCAGTACTTC.